The sequence of this T cell receptor (beta chain) was determined in a study of cytomegalovirus exposure and HLA in healthy donors. In the study overall: Earlier results showed approximately 110 million unique TCR beta sequences derived from approximately 170 million T cells.

The V end was cut by 10 bases, the J end by 6 bases, with 13 bases between. CDR1 is ENHRY and CDR2 is SYGVKD in the germline V gene. The CDR3 totals 12 residues. Both 60 Vbeta primers and 13 Jbeta primers went into the PCR. This table comes from immunoSEQ multiplex PCR, and its TCRdb copy is limited to in-frame clones, with some not included. The sample includes more than 110,000 clones, more than 75% of them seen just once. Regarding this clone: Its specificity is unknown.

General study findings and limits: The authors reported that TCR beta sequences could predict HLA-A and HLA-B alleles. These predictions were accurate for most subjects in the first cohort. Most TCR sequences proved rare, with some public TCRs found in many donors. About 90% or about 30% of the time was how often most TCR beta V segments were productive, according to an earlier analysis.

Sequencing input: PBMCs. This TCR derives from a female donor in good health and CMV-seronegative. The J gene is TRBJ1-5, the V gene TRBV10-3; D is possibly TRBD1 (5 bases). The CDR3 coding sequence is TGTGCCACCACAGACAGTCTTCAGCCCCAGCATTTT. Its translation is CATTDSLQPQHF.